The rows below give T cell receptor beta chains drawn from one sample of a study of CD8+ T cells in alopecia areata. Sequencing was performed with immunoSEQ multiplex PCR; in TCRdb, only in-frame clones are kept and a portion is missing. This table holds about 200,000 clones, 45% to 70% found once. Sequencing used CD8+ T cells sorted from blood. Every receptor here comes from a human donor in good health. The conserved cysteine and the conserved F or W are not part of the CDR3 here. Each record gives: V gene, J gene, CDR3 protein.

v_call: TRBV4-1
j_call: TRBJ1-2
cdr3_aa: ASSAEDINYGYT

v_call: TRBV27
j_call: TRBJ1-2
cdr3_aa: ASSSPTGDGYT

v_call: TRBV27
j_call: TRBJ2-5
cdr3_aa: ASATQGYQETQY

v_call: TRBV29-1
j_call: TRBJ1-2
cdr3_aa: SGAWAGAYT

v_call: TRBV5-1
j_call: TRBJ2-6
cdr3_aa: ASSFQAAGANVLT

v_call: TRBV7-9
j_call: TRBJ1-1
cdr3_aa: ASSPGTGVTEAF

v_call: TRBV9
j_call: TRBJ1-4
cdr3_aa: ASSVGTGNEKLF

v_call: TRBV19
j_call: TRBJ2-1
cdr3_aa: ASNGRGAYNEQF

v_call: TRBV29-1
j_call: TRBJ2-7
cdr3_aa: SARTGGNEQY

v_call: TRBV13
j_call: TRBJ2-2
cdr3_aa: ASSGRGTGELF

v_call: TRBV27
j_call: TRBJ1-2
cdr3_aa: ASSLFRGDYGYT

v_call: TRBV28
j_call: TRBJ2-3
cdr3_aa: ASSLPQGSTDTQY

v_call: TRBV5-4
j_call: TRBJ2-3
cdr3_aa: ASSKSLDQY

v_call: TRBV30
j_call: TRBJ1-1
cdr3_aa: AWSDLQGTEAF

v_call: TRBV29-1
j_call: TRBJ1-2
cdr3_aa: SVRDRDYGYT

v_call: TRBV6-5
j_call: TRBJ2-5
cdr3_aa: ASSYAPREETQY

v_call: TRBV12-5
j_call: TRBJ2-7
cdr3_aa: ASGLSREQY

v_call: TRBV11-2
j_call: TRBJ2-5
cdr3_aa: ASRAGVGETQY

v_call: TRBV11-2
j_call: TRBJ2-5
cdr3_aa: ASSSGQGPRQY

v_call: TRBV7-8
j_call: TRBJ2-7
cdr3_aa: ASSPTGLGPYEQY

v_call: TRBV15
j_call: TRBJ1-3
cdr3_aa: ATSRITGDGNTIY

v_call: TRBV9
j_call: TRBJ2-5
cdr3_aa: ASSVAARETQY

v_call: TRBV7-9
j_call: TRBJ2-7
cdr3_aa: ASSSRDSYEQY

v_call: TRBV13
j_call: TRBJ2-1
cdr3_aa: ASSQSGGNYNEQF

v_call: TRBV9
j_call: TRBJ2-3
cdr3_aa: ASSVDTFSTDTQY

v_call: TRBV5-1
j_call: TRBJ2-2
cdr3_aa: ASSLLGNGELF